A selection of T cell receptor beta chains follows, all from one sample in a study of somatic mutations in cytotoxic T cells in rheumatoid arthritis. Generated by immunoSEQ multiplex PCR, the TCRdb table keeps only in-frame clones and is missing some. Seen here are 25,000 to 35,000 clones, approximately 78% observed once, and the top ten hold approximately 8%. The sequenced material came from CD8+ T cells sorted from blood. The receptor set was obtained from an adult with rheumatoid arthritis. CDR3s include the opening cysteine and the closing phenylalanine or tryptophan. A D gene is named only where the DNA matches it firmly. Clone size is given for some rows only: seen once, a few or many times, or a class if the clone is expanded.

size	J	V	D	DNA	CDR3
-	TRBJ2-5	TRBV29-1	TRBD2	TGCAGCGTCCGGGAAGTAGCGGGAAAAGAGACCCAGTACTTC	CSVREVAGKETQYF
once	TRBJ1-2	TRBV30	-	TGTGCCTGGAGTGTATCCGATATGGCCCGTATCATAGCCCCCTATGGCTACACCTTC	CAWSVSDMARIIAPYGYTF
-	TRBJ2-1	TRBV27	TRBD2	TGTGCCAGCAGTTATGGGACTACCTACAATGAGCAGTTCTTC	CASSYGTTYNEQFF
-	TRBJ2-1	TRBV19	-	TGTGCCAGTAGTATGACGGGAGAACCCTACAATGAGCAGTTCTTC	CASSMTGEPYNEQFF
-	TRBJ1-1	TRBV7-6	-	TGTGCCAGCATGGAGGAGATGAACACTGAAGCTTTCTTT	CASMEEMNTEAFF
-	TRBJ2-5	TRBV9	-	TGTGCCAGCAGCGTGTCGGGAGAGACCCAGTACTTC	CASSVSGETQYF
once	TRBJ2-7	TRBV4-3	-	TGCGCCAGCAGCCTAACTTCGGGGGATGTTCGTGACGAGCAGTACTTC	CASSLTSGDVRDEQYF
-	TRBJ2-1	TRBV7-9	-	TGTGCCACGACCCCTGACGGACGAAAAAGCTCCTACAATGAGCAGTTCTTC	CATTPDGRKSSYNEQFF
once	TRBJ2-7	TRBV27	-	TGTGCCAGCATGGAGGGGCCCGAGCAGTACTTC	CASMEGPEQYF
-	TRBJ2-1	TRBV7-3	TRBD2	TGTGCCAGCAGCTCCTTGAGCGGGGGAAATGAGCAGTTCTTC	CASSSLSGGNEQFF
-	TRBJ2-7	TRBV11-1	TRBD1	TGTGCCAGCAGCTTCGGGACAGGACCCTACGAGCAGTACTTC	CASSFGTGPYEQYF
-	TRBJ1-5	TRBV7-9	-	TGTGCCAGCAGCTTACGACATGGGGCCTATAGCAATCAGCCCCAGCATTTT	CASSLRHGAYSNQPQHF
-	TRBJ2-1	TRBV7-3	TRBD2	TGTGCCAGCAGCTTAAGCTCGCGGGGGGCCCCTTACAATGAGCAGTTCTTC	CASSLSSRGAPYNEQFF
-	TRBJ2-1	TRBV10-3	-	TGTGCCATCAGTGACCCTAGCGCGAGCTCCTACAATGAGCAGTTCTTC	CAISDPSASSYNEQFF
once	TRBJ1-1	TRBV9	-	TGTGCCAGCAGCGAGTTTGGGGGGGGGAACACTGAAGCTTTCTTT	CASSEFGGGNTEAFF
-	TRBJ2-7	TRBV10-3	TRBD2	TGTGCCATCAGTGAGTCACCTAGCGGCACCTCCTACGAGCAGTACTTC	CAISESPSGTSYEQYF
-	TRBJ1-5	TRBV6-5	-	TGTGCCAGCAGTCAGACTTGGGGAAGCAATCAGCCCCAGCATTTT	CASSQTWGSNQPQHF
few	TRBJ1-1	TRBV6-1	-	TGTGCCAGCAAATGGACAGCCGAAGCTTTCTTT	CASKWTAEAFF
-	TRBJ2-1	TRBV5-1	-	TGCGCCAGCAGCCCCGGGGGCAATGAGCAGTTCTTC	CASSPGGNEQFF
-	TRBJ2-7	TRBV11-2	TRBD2	TGTGCCAGCAGCTTTAAGGTTGCGGGGGCCTACGAGCAGTACTTC	CASSFKVAGAYEQYF
-	TRBJ2-3	TRBV7-9	-	TGTGCCAGCAGCTTAGGCACAGATACGCAGTATTTT	CASSLGTDTQYF
-	TRBJ2-7	TRBV7-8	TRBD2	TGTGCCAGCAGCTCGGGAGGAGCCGAGCAGTACTTC	CASSSGGAEQYF
-	TRBJ2-5	TRBV6-4	-	TGTGCCAGCAGTGAAACCGGAGGGGGACAAGAGACCCAGTACTTC	CASSETGGGQETQYF
-	TRBJ2-1	TRBV7-9	-	TGTGCCAGCAAGGGGCGGGACAATGAGCAGTTCTTC	CASKGRDNEQFF
once	TRBJ2-2	TRBV9	TRBD2	TGTGCCAGCAGCGTACCCCTGAACGGCCCCGGGACTAGCGGGAGTCCCGGGGAGCTGTTTTTT	CASSVPLNGPGTSGSPGELFF
-	TRBJ2-1	TRBV10-3	TRBD1	TGTGCCATCAGGAAGGGACAGGGGCGGTACAATGAGCAGTTCTTC	CAIRKGQGRYNEQFF
-	TRBJ2-3	TRBV5-1	-	TGCGCCAGCAGCTCTTATCGTACATCCCCTAGCACAGATACGCAGTATTTT	CASSSYRTSPSTDTQYF
-	TRBJ2-7	TRBV7-9	-	TGTGCCAGCAGCTTAGTACTAGAAGGTGGCGAGCAGTACTTC	CASSLVLEGGEQYF
-	TRBJ2-3	TRBV29-1	-	TGCAGCGTTGCCCAGGGGCCAGATACGCAGTATTTT	CSVAQGPDTQYF
-	TRBJ1-1	TRBV7-6	-	TGTGCCAGCAGCTTAAGCCCCGGACAGACGAACACTGAAGCTTTCTTT	CASSLSPGQTNTEAFF
few	TRBJ2-3	TRBV6-4	TRBD2	TGTGCCAGCAGTGTGGGACTAGCGGACACAGATACGCAGTATTTT	CASSVGLADTDTQYF
-	TRBJ2-7	TRBV5-5	-	TGTGCCAGCAGCCCAGCGGGTTCGAACTACGAGCAGTACTTC	CASSPAGSNYEQYF
-	TRBJ1-1	TRBV11-2	-	TGTGCCAGCAGCTTACCCACGCAGTCCCCTGAAGCTTTCTTT	CASSLPTQSPEAFF
few	TRBJ1-5	TRBV4-1	-	TGCGCCAGCAGCCGCCCTGATAGCAATCAGCCCCAGCATTTT	CASSRPDSNQPQHF
-	TRBJ2-1	TRBV14	-	TGTGCCAGCAGCCAAATCCGCTGGGAGAATAATAATGAGCAGTTCTTC	CASSQIRWENNNEQFF
-	TRBJ2-1	TRBV7-7	-	TGTGCCAGCAGCTTGCGGGGTGCCTCCTACAATGAGCAGTTCTTC	CASSLRGASYNEQFF
-	TRBJ2-2	TRBV28	TRBD2	TGTGCCAGCAGCCACACCCCGGGACTAGCGGGGGGGACCGGGGAGCTGTTTTTT	CASSHTPGLAGGTGELFF